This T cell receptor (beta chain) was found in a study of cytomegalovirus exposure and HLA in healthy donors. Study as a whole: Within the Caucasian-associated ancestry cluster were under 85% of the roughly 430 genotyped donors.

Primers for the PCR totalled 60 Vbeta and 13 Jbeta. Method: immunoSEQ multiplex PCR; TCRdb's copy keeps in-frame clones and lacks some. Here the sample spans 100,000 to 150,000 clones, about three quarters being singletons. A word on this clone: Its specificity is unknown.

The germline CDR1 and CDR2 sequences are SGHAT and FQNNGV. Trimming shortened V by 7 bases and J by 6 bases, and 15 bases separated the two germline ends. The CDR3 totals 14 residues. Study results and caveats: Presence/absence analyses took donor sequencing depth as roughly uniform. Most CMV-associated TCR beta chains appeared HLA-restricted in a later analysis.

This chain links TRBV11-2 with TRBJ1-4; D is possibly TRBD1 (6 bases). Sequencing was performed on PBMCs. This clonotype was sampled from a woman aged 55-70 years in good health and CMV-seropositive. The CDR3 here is CASTRDIGDEKLFF. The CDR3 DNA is TGTGCCAGCACCCGGGACATCGGGGATGAAAAACTGTTTTTT.